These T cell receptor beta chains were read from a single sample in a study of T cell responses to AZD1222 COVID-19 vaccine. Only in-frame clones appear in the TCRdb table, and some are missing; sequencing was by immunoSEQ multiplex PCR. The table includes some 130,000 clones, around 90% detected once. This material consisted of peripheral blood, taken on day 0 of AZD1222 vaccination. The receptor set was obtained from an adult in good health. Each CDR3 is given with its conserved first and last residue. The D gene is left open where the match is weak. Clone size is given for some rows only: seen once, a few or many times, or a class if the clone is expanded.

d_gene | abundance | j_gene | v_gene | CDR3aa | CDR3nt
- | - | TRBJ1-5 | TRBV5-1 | CASSLAGEGQPQHF | TGCGCCAGCAGCTTGGCCGGGGAGGGACAGCCCCAGCATTTT
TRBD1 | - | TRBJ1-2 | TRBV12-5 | CASGPDRGRGDYGYTF | TGTGCTAGTGGCCCCGACAGGGGGCGAGGTGACTATGGCTACACCTTC
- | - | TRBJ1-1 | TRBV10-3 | CAISVTSYTEAFF | TGTGCCATCAGTGTTACTTCTTACACTGAAGCTTTCTTT
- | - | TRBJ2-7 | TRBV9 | CASSGGGQGHEQYF | TGTGCCAGCAGCGGAGGGGGGCAGGGCCACGAGCAGTACTTC
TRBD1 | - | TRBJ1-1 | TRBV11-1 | CASSLSPGGTEAFF | TGTGCCAGCAGCTTAAGTCCAGGGGGCACTGAAGCTTTCTTT
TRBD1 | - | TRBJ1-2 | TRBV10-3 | CAISGGDRLALLYGYTF | TGTGCCATCAGCGGGGGGGACAGGCTTGCCCTTCTCTATGGCTACACCTTC
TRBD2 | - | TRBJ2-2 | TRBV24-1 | CATRREAGELFF | TGTGCCACCCGCCGGGAGGCCGGGGAGCTGTTTTTT
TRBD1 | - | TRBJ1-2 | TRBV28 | CASSVQGPQSAPNYGYTF | TGTGCCAGCAGCGTACAGGGGCCTCAATCGGCTCCTAACTATGGCTACACCTTC
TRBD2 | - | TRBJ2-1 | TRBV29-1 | CSVGSGSGGEQFF | TGCAGCGTTGGGTCGGGATCGGGGGGAGAGCAGTTCTTC
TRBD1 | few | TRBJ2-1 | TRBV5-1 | CASSLTGDPYNEQFF | TGCGCCAGCAGCTTGACAGGGGACCCCTACAATGAGCAGTTCTTC
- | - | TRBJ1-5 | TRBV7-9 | CASSLDSSNQPQHF | TGTGCCAGCAGCCTGGACAGTAGCAATCAGCCCCAGCATTTT
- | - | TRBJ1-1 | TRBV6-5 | CATRVGGVPEAFF | TGTGCGACCCGGGTAGGGGGAGTCCCTGAAGCTTTCTTT
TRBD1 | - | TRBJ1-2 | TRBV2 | CASSTGTGVGYTF | TGTGCCAGCAGTACCGGGACAGGGGTTGGCTACACCTTC
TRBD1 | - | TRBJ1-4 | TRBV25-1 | CASRATVQGLGTNEKLFF | TGTGCCAGCAGGGCTACGGTACAGGGGCTGGGCACTAATGAAAAACTGTTTTTT
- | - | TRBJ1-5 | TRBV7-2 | CASSKAAFNQPQHF | TGTGCCAGCAGCAAGGCGGCCTTCAATCAGCCCCAGCATTTT
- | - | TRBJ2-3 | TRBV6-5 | CASSWGSTTDTQYF | TGTGCCAGCAGCTGGGGTAGTACCACAGATACGCAGTATTTT
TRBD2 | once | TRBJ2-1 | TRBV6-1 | CASSEAWSSGIYNEQFF | TGTGCCAGCAGTGAAGCGTGGTCTAGCGGGATTTACAATGAGCAGTTCTTC
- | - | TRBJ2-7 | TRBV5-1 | CASRVSGTPYSYEQYF | TGCGCCAGCAGAGTTTCAGGGACACCTTACTCCTACGAGCAGTACTTC